The 31 T cell receptor beta chains listed next were all sequenced from one sample in a study of response to subunit inactivated influenza vaccine. TCRdb re-analysed the RT-PCR reads in MiXCR, keeping a single row per CDR3 protein. The data hold over 800,000 distinct CDR3 sequences, with around 21% observed a single time. Sequencing was performed on PBMCs from blood, taken 5 days after vaccination. All receptors derive from a man aged 50-59 years who received an inactivated influenza vaccine.

The chain links TRBV5-1 to TRBJ1-2; 8 nucleotides line up with TRBD1. Looked up from germline, CDR1 is SGHRS and CDR2 is YFSETQ. V shed 4 bases, J shed 6 bases, and the junction held 5 bases outside the gene matches. This CDR3 spans 13 amino acids. The CDR3 loop reads CASSTTGEDGYTF. Written as DNA, the CDR3 is TGCGCCAGCAGCACGACAGGGGAAGATGGCTACACCTTC.

The CDR3 nucleotides are TGTGCCAGCAACAGGGTGGGTCAGCCCCAGCATTTT. Residues: CASNRVGQPQHF. The chain recombines TRBV12-3 or TRBV12-4 with TRBJ1-5; perhaps TRBD1 as D (6 bases). Trimming left V 7 bases short and J 6 bases short, with 10 bases between. The length of the CDR3 is 12 residues.

The V gene is TRBV6-2 or TRBV6-3, the J gene TRBJ1-1; D gene uncertain. Trimming cost V 1 base and J 6 bases, with 12 bases left between them. In germline, CDR1 is MNHEY, CDR2 SVGEGT. The CDR3 consists of 14 residues. The DNA for the CDR3 is TGTGCCAGCAGTTACTTCCCGGGTATGGCTGAAGCTTTCTTT. Amino acids: CASSYFPGMAEAFF.

CDR3 nucleotides: TGCGCCAGCAGCTTGGAAGGGGCCCCCGTCCTGACTTTC. As protein: CASSLEGAPVLTF. The chain combines TRBV5-1 with TRBJ2-6, with TRBD1 as a possible D gene (5 bases). Between the trimmed V and J ends, which lost 0 bases and 12 bases, there was a span of 10 bases. Germline V gene sequence: CDR1 SGHRS, CDR2 YFSETQ. CDR3 length equals 13 residues.

This clonotype was detected only a few times. The rearrangement links TRBV5-1 to TRBJ2-3; 7 nucleotides match TRBD1. Germline CDR1 SGHRS, CDR2 YFSETQ. J lost 4 bases, V lost 6 bases, and 8 bases had no gene match. The CDR3 runs 14 residues. In DNA form, the CDR3 reads TGCGCCAGCATGGCGACAGGGTTTCCAGATACGCAGTATTTT. It yields the protein CASMATGFPDTQYF.

V and J are TRBV6-1 and TRBJ1-1; possible D gene TRBD1, 6 bases. Trimming stripped 8 bases from V and 6 bases from J, with 19 bases between. This CDR3 is 14 amino acids long. Looked up from germline, CDR1 is MNHNS and CDR2 is SASEGT. For the CDR3, the DNA is TGTGCCAGCTCTTTAAGGGGGGGGCTGGCTGAAGCTTTCTTT. Protein sequence: CASSLRGGLAEAFF.

V and J are TRBV4-3 and TRBJ2-5; the D gene is possibly TRBD2 (5 bases). This CDR3 region has 15 residues. V gave up 0 bases and J gave up 4 bases, with 12 bases separating them. Germline V gene sequence: CDR1 LGHNA, CDR2 YSLEER. CDR3 residues: CASSQDRSGRETQYF. The CDR3 region has the DNA TGCGCCAGCAGCCAAGATAGGTCGGGGAGAGAGACCCAGTACTTC.

This chain uses TRBV7-9 with TRBJ2-5; TRBD1 might be the D (5 bases). The CDR3 is made up of 15 amino acids. CDR1 is SEHNR, CDR2 FQNEAQ, per germline (reference sequence). Trimming pared 3 bases from V and 1 base from J, leaving 12 bases between. The CDR3 DNA reads as TGTGCCAGCAGCTTCTCATCAGGGATCCAAGAGACCCAGTACTTC. Its protein product is CASSFSSGIQETQYF.

The V call is TRBV4-3, the J call TRBJ2-4; 12 nucleotides align to TRBD2. V dropped 3 bases and J dropped 0; count of bases not matched to a gene: 12. The CDR3 has 20 residues. Germline V CDR1 and CDR2: LGHNA, YSLEER. CDR3 residues: CASSQSWTSGTRLAKNIQYF. The CDR3 DNA follows: TGCGCCAGCAGCCAGTCGTGGACTAGCGGGACACGATTAGCCAAAAACATTCAGTACTTC.

The V and J genes are TRBV4-2 and TRBJ2-4; D may be TRBD1 (6 bases). The germline CDR1 and CDR2 sequences are LGHNA and YNFKEQ. The CDR3 contains 15 residues. The V end was cut by 1 base, the J end by 7 bases, with 14 bases between. The CDR3 protein is CASSQGDTGRNIQYF. Here the CDR3 DNA reads TGTGCCAGCAGCCAAGGTGATACAGGGCGGAACATTCAGTACTTC.

This clonotype was seen only a few times. V usage is TRBV21-1 and J usage is TRBJ1-4; the table's D call, TRBD1, has no DNA check behind it. TRBV21-1 corresponds to a pseudogene. This CDR3 spans 16 amino acids. Here the CDR3 reads CASSFYSDRANEKLFF. CDR3 nucleotide sequence: TGTGCCAGCAGCTTCTATTCGGACAGGGCTAATGAAAAACTGTTTTTT.

This clonotype was observed a few times. The chain has TRBV27 and TRBJ2-2; D remains unclear. Germline loops: CDR1 MNHEY, CDR2 SMNVEV (reference sequence). Between the trimmed V and J ends, which lost 4 bases and 0 bases, there was a span of 15 bases. This CDR3 spans 17 amino acids. CDR3 nucleotide sequence: TGTGCCAGCAGTTACCAAACTGTAGAAGCGAACACCGGGGAGCTGTTTTTT. It specifies CASSYQTVEANTGELFF.

This clonotype was seen ten or more times. The chain couples TRBV5-1 to TRBJ2-3, with D hard to call. The V end lost 0 bases, the J end lost 4 bases, and 9 bases lay between the germline ends. Germline CDR1 reads SGHRS; CDR2 reads YFSETQ. The CDR3 sequence is 14 residues long. In DNA, the CDR3 is TGCGCCAGCAGCTTGGGGGCGCATTCAGATACGCAGTATTTT. Its protein product is CASSLGAHSDTQYF.

The chain links TRBV7-9 to TRBJ2-1; 9 bases map to TRBD2. Germline V gene data show CDR1 as SEHNR and CDR2 as FQNEAQ (reference sequence). The V and J ends lost 5 bases and 6 bases, in that order; junction bases with no gene match: 5. The CDR3 has 14 amino acids. CDR3 sequence: CASSLGLAFNEQFF. CDR3 nucleotides: TGTGCCAGCAGCCTTGGACTAGCGTTCAATGAGCAGTTCTTC.

The chain is built from TRBV2 and TRBJ2-3, with D possibly TRBD2 on 6 matching bases. V lost 3 bases and J 6 bases, leaving 19 bases between the germline ends. Germline V gene data show CDR1 as SNHLY and CDR2 as FYNNEI. This CDR3 is built from 16 residues. The CDR3: CASSDKVGGPPDTQYF. The CDR3 DNA follows: TGTGCCAGCAGTGATAAAGTTGGAGGGCCCCCCGATACGCAGTATTTT.

This clonotype occurred once. For the CDR3, the DNA is TGTGCCAGCAGCTTAGCGGGGCAGATATTTGGCAATGAGCAGTTCTTC. Protein sequence: CASSLAGQIFGNEQFF. V gene TRBV7-9 combines with J gene TRBJ2-1, with D possibly matching TRBD1 (5 bases). CDR1 is SEHNR, CDR2 FQNEAQ, per germline (reference sequence). The CDR3 loop spans 16 amino acids. Between the trimmed V and J ends, which lost 0 bases and 6 bases, there was a span of 15 bases.

There are many counts of this clonotype. The CDR3 loop is CASSLRVGGETQYF. In DNA, the CDR3 is TGTGCCAGCAGTTTACGGGTCGGAGGGGAGACCCAGTACTTC. V and J are TRBV12-3 or TRBV12-4 and TRBJ2-5; D possibly corresponds to TRBD2 (6 bases). There are 14 residues in the CDR3. V was shortened by 2 bases and J by 5 bases, with 12 bases between the two germline ends.

This clonotype showed up just a few times. The chain has TRBV4-3 and TRBJ2-2, with a weak D call TRBD2 (5 bases). V shed 0 bases and J shed 5 bases, with 7 bases lying between them. Germline V gene lookup returns CDR1 LGHNA and CDR2 YSLEER. This CDR3 is built from 14 residues. In nucleotides, the CDR3 is TGCGCCAGCAGCCAAGAGAGAGGGACCGGGGAGCTGTTTTTT. Its translation is CASSQERGTGELFF.

The rearrangement uses TRBV3-1 and TRBJ2-7; possibly TRBD2 for D (5 bases). The CDR3 is 14 residues long. The germline CDR1 and CDR2 sequences are LGHDT and YNNKEL (reference sequence). V was shortened by 2 bases and J by 3 bases, with 11 bases between the two germline ends. The CDR3, as DNA: TGTGCCAGCAGCCAACGGTCCCGGGGCTACGAGCAGTACTTC. Amino acids: CASSQRSRGYEQYF.

This clonotype was seen more than once but under ten times. The chain couples TRBV28 to TRBJ2-7; 14 bases agree with TRBD2. CDR3 length: 20 residues. Per the germline V gene, CDR1 is MDHEN and CDR2 is SYDVKM. With V trimmed by 5 bases and J by 0 bases, 15 bases remained unmatched. CDR3 sequence: CASSLRSGTSGSWSSYEQYF. The CDR3, as DNA: TGTGCCAGCAGTCTGCGATCCGGGACTAGCGGGAGTTGGAGCTCCTACGAGCAGTACTTC.

This clonotype appeared a single time. This chain joins TRBV27 and TRBJ1-6; tentatively, D is TRBD1 (5 bases). The V end was cut by 2 bases, the J end by 9 bases, with 14 bases between. This CDR3 has 15 residues. Germline loops: CDR1 MNHEY, CDR2 SMNVEV (reference sequence). This CDR3 reads CASSLRGPIGSPLHF. In nucleotides, the CDR3 is TGTGCCAGCAGTTTACGGGGACCCATCGGTTCACCCCTCCACTTT.

This clonotype was recorded a few times. The genes are TRBV5-1 and TRBJ2-5, with D possibly matching TRBD1 (6 bases). Germline V lookup: CDR1 SGHRS, CDR2 YFSETQ. V was trimmed by 2 bases and J by 5 bases, leaving 10 bases between them. This CDR3 is 13 amino acids long. As DNA, the CDR3 is TGCGCCAGCAGCTTACAGGGTACTGAGACCCAGTACTTC. It encodes CASSLQGTETQYF.

This clonotype occurred many times. The V and J genes are TRBV6-5 and TRBJ2-7, with D uncertain. Germline CDR1 reads MNHEY; CDR2 reads SVGAGI. With 0 bases removed from V and 0 bases from J, the gap between germline ends came to 12 bases. The CDR3 spans 16 residues. Written as DNA, the CDR3 is TGTGCCAGCAGTTACTCCCAGGCTGTAAGCTCCTACGAGCAGTACTTC. Its protein is CASSYSQAVSSYEQYF.

The chain employs TRBV5-1 and TRBJ2-7, with D possibly being TRBD1 or TRBD2 (5 bases each). V was trimmed by 2 bases and J by 2 bases, leaving 20 bases between them. The length of the CDR3 is 17 residues. Germline V gene sequence: CDR1 SGHRS, CDR2 YFSETQ. The chain's CDR3 is CASSLTSGREYPYEQYF. DNA for the CDR3: TGCGCCAGCAGCTTAACCTCGGGACGTGAGTATCCCTACGAGCAGTACTTC. Supplemented by reference TRBV5-1 and TRBJ2-7, the full variable domain reads KAGVTQTPRYLIKTRGQQVTLSCSPISGHRSVSWYQQTPGQGLQFLFEYFSETQRNKGNFPGRFSGRQFSNSRSEMNVSTLELGDSALYLCASSLTSGREYPYEQYFGPGTRLTVT.

This clonotype appeared a few times. This chain uses TRBV29-1 with TRBJ2-4; D is possibly TRBD2 (6 bases). The V gene's germline CDR1 is SQVTM and CDR2 ANQGSEA. The germline V and J ends were trimmed by 4 bases and 3 bases, with 10 bases remaining between them. The CDR3 sequence is 13 residues long. In DNA, the CDR3 is TGCAGCGTTGTACGGGAGCTCAAAAACATTCAGTACTTC. It yields the protein CSVVRELKNIQYF. The full variable domain, completed using reference TRBV29-1 and TRBJ2-4, is SAVISQKPSRDICQRGTSLTIQCQVDSQVTMMFWYRQQPGQSLTLIATANQGSEATYESGFVIDKFPISRPNLTFSTLTVSNMSPEDSSIYLCSVVRELKNIQYFGAGTRLSVL.

This clonotype was detected a few times. The rearrangement links TRBV12-3 or TRBV12-4 to TRBJ2-1; 9 nucleotides agree with TRBD1. This CDR3 has 13 amino acids. The trim removed 11 bases at V and 5 bases at J, leaving 7 bases unmatched. CDR3 coding DNA: TGTGCCGGGGCGGGACAGGGCGACAATGAGCAGTTCTTC. Amino acid sequence: CAGAGQGDNEQFF.

This clonotype was counted between two and nine times. The CDR3 here is CASSFLAGGPADTQYF. CDR3 DNA: TGTGCCAGCAGTTTTCTAGCGGGGGGGCCTGCAGATACGCAGTATTTT. The chain has TRBV12-3 or TRBV12-4 and TRBJ2-3; TRBD2 aligns across 12 bases. With V trimmed by 3 bases and J by 4 bases, 5 bases remained unmatched. This CDR3 spans 16 amino acids.

The CDR3 nucleotides are TGCAGTGCTAGAGCTTTGTCTGGCACTGAAGCTTTCTTT. Its translation: CSARALSGTEAFF. The J gene is TRBJ1-1, the V gene TRBV20-1; no clear D gene. Trimming cost V 1 base and J 4 bases, with 10 bases left between them. CDR3 length: 13 residues. Germline V lookup: CDR1 DFQATT, CDR2 SNEGSKA (reference sequence).

This clonotype was observed a handful of times. The chain is built from TRBV15 and TRBJ2-5, with D uncertain. This CDR3 spans 13 amino acids. Trimming removed 0 bases from V and 6 bases from J, with 8 bases in between. Germline V CDR1 and CDR2: LNHNV, YYDKDF (reference sequence). The CDR3 region is CATSRDLVQTQYF. The CDR3 coding sequence is TGTGCCACCAGCAGAGATCTGGTTCAGACCCAGTACTTC.

The chain uses TRBV7-2 and TRBJ1-2; 7 nucleotides agree with TRBD1. Germline loops: CDR1 SGHTA, CDR2 FQGNSA. The CDR3 covers 15 residues. Trimming cost V 5 bases and J 5 bases; bases outside gene matches: 11. The CDR3 protein is CASSPQGGRTYGYTF. CDR3 DNA: TGTGCCAGCAGCCCCCAGGGGGGAAGAACGTATGGCTACACCTTC.

This clonotype showed up just a few times. The chain uses TRBV12-3 or TRBV12-4 and TRBJ2-3; 8 bases are shared with TRBD1. CDR3 size: 15 residues. V lost 3 bases, J lost 4 bases, and 6 bases stayed unmatched. The CDR3, as DNA: TGTGCCAGCAGTTTTCGGACAGGGCCCGCAGATACGCAGTATTTT. This translates into CASSFRTGPADTQYF.